This T cell receptor (beta chain) stems from a study of blood T cell repertoires in COVID-19. Study at large: COVID-19 samples collected from the United States, Italy and Spain covered acute and convalescent phases. Sources were T cells, B-cell-depleted T cells, or PBMCs; the material itself was cDNA or gDNA.

Per the original data handling: Quantification of nucleated cells was approximated via reference gene primer amplification. Repertoires were generated with immunoSEQ multiplex PCR, while TCRdb's copy carries only in-frame clones and drops some. V, J and clone size are those of that table, while D and trimming were read from the DNA. The sample consists of 110,000 to 150,000 clones, roughly 89% of them appearing once. Germline CDR1 and CDR2: SGHTA and FQGTGA. Trimming at V came to 5 bases and at J to 7 bases, leaving 21 bases not matched to a gene. The CDR3 covers 20 residues. This clonotype originated in a woman aged 40 to 50 with acute or convalescent COVID-19. This chain connects TRBV7-3 to TRBJ1-4, with 11 bases aligning to TRBD1. What was sequenced was peripheral blood. The CDR3 sequence: CASSIRGLAGTGGGREKLFF. In DNA form, the CDR3 reads TGTGCCAGCAGCATAAGGGGTTTGGCCGGGACAGGGGGAGGGCGTGAAAAACTGTTTTTT. Together with reference TRBV7-3 and TRBJ1-4, the CDR3 gives the full variable domain: GAGVSQTPSNKVTEKGKYVELRCDPISGHTALYWYRQSLGQGPEFLIYFQGTGAADDSGLPNDRFFAVRPEGSVSTLKIQRTERGDSAVYLCASSIRGLAGTGGGREKLFFGSGTQLSVL.